Presented here are 8 T cell receptor beta chains from one specimen sequenced in a study of identical twins (TCRdb year 2016). The library came from 5' RACE. Sequenced on an Illumina HiSeq 2000. TCRdb trimmed the raw reads at Q25, called clones with MiXCR and kept productive beta chains. Each entry is one CDR3 protein sequence, shown with its most common DNA and genes. For this sample there are hundreds of thousands of distinct CDR3 sequences; roughly 12% appear just once. In total, the top ten clones hold 1.5% to 2% of the sample. This sample was shared with a second study, whose subject was yellow fever vaccine responses in identical twins.

The sample consisted of PBMCs. The source of these receptors is a young woman in good health.

DNA for the CDR3: TGTGCTAGTGGTTTGGGCGTTACTAACTATGGCTACACCTTC. Residues: CASGLGVTNYGYTF. The V and J genes are TRBV12-5 and TRBJ1-2; D ambiguous. This CDR3 region has 14 residues. The germline V gene has CDR1 LGHNT and CDR2 FRNRAP. Trimming shortened V by 1 base and J by 0 bases, and 6 bases separated the two germline ends.

V and J are TRBV3-1 and TRBJ2-3, with TRBD2 matching over 11 bases. CDR3 size: 16 residues. CDR1 is LGHDT and CDR2 is YNNKEL in the germline V gene (reference sequence). V was pared by 5 bases and J by 1 base, with 5 bases of the junction left unmatched. The CDR3 reads CASSKGSGGGTDTQYF. For the CDR3, the DNA is TGTGCCAGCAGCAAAGGTAGCGGGGGGGGCACAGATACGCAGTATTTT.

The chain employs TRBV29-1 and TRBJ1-1, with unresolved D. The CDR3 runs to 11 residues. The V end lost 4 bases, the J end lost 3 bases, and 6 bases lay between the germline ends. The germline CDR1 and CDR2 sequences are SQVTM and ANQGSEA. For the CDR3, the DNA is TGCAGCGTTGTGGGCCACACTGAAGCTTTCTTT. Encoded protein: CSVVGHTEAFF.

CDR3 coding DNA: TGTGCCAGTAGTCGGGTCGCCTATGGCTACACCTTC. It is translated as CASSRVAYGYTF. V and J are TRBV19 and TRBJ1-2; D ambiguous. The CDR3 covers 12 residues. Germline CDR1 LNHDA, CDR2 SQIVND (reference sequence). With 5 bases removed from V and 4 bases from J, the gap between germline ends came to 8 bases.

The chain carries TRBV10-3 and TRBJ2-5; D may be TRBD2 (6 bases). This CDR3 has 14 amino acids. V was cut by 0 bases and J by 5 bases, with 10 bases left in between. CDR1 ENHRY and CDR2 SYGVKD come from the germline V gene. The CDR3 is CAISESAGGETQYF. The DNA of the CDR3 is TGTGCCATCAGTGAGTCAGCTGGAGGGGAGACCCAGTACTTC.

This clonotype has at least ten counts. The chain has TRBV4-1 and TRBJ1-1, with D unresolved. This CDR3 is 14 amino acids long. Germline-derived CDR1 and CDR2 are MGHRA and YSYEKL. V was clipped by 0 bases and J by 6 bases, with 11 bases between them. The CDR3 protein is CASSQDIRRAEAFF. CDR3 in DNA: TGCGCCAGCAGCCAAGATATACGACGGGCTGAAGCTTTCTTT.

This clonotype was seen a few times. The rearrangement links TRBV20-1 to TRBJ2-5; 7 positions agree with TRBD2. V gave up 1 base and J gave up 4 bases; unmatched junction bases: 6. The CDR3 extends over 14 amino acids. In germline, CDR1 is DFQATT, CDR2 SNEGSKA (reference sequence). The chain's CDR3 is CSARAPGGSETQYF. In nucleotides, the CDR3 is TGCAGTGCTAGAGCCCCGGGAGGTTCAGAGACCCAGTACTTC.

The sample holds a few counts of this clonotype. V and J are TRBV6-1 and TRBJ2-3; 9 bases align to TRBD2. J gave up 2 bases and V 7 bases, and 7 bases lay outside the gene matches. CDR1 and CDR2 (germline): MNHNS, SASEGT. This CDR3 comprises 15 residues. This CDR3 is CASKPSGNPTDTQYF. CDR3 DNA: TGTGCCAGCAAGCCTAGCGGGAATCCCACAGATACGCAGTATTTT.